This T cell receptor beta chain was recorded in a study of monozygotic twins with inflammatory bowel disease. Germline V gene sequence: CDR1 LNHDA, CDR2 SQIVND (reference sequence). The CDR3 sequence is 15 residues long. The template-switching step introduced UMIs that carried a 6-nucleotide sample barcode. Two nested PCRs, of 16 and 9 cycles, processed TCRalpha and TCRbeta cDNA. TCRdb re-called the 5' RACE reads and catalogs CDR3 proteins one per entry, DNA excluded. The sample includes about 150,000 distinct CDR3 sequences. The chain carries TRBV19 and TRBJ1-5; TCRdb's assignment of TRBD1 cannot be checked, as there is no DNA. Material for sequencing was blood. This TCR derives from a human donor with ulcerative colitis or Crohn's disease, or a healthy co-twin of an affected twin (not recorded which). The CDR3 reads CASSSRQGSNQPQHF.